Listed below are T cell receptor beta chains from one sample, sequenced in a study of CD8 T cells in ankylosing spondylitis. TCRdb re-called the 5' RACE reads with MiXCR, one entry per CDR3 protein. Among around 140,000 distinct CDR3 sequences listed, about a sixth were seen once. Sequenced: blood, either unsorted or a sorted T cell fraction (not recorded which). The source is a male donor with ankylosing spondylitis. Both conserved end residues are part of each CDR3. Clone size appears in some rows only: once, few, many, or a class for an expanded clone.

V,J,size,CDR3
TRBV15,TRBJ2-7,few,CATSEGLAYEQYF
TRBV4-3,TRBJ2-7,-,CASSQEGQGYEQYF
TRBV27,TRBJ2-7,-,CASSPGQPLSEQYF
TRBV15,TRBJ2-7,-,CATARAGGDEQYF
TRBV27,TRBJ2-7,-,CASSTLSYEQYF
TRBV19,TRBJ1-1,-,CASSGVFLSSTEAFF
TRBV27,TRBJ2-1,few,CASRSSGSEQFF
TRBV7-9,TRBJ1-5,many,CASSSGREQPQHF
TRBV7-9,TRBJ2-5,many,CASSRMGLAEETQYF
TRBV27,TRBJ2-7,few,CASSFPGQGGEQYF
TRBV5-1,TRBJ2-2,-,CASSLDWDSTGELFF
TRBV13,TRBJ2-1,-,CASSLGRRGEQFF
TRBV18,TRBJ1-1,-,CASSLRGQTGPPEAFF
TRBV7-9,TRBJ2-2,-,CASSGRAGAGELFF
TRBV6-1,TRBJ2-1,few,CASRHLAGVALDSYNEQFF
TRBV6-6,TRBJ1-1,few,CASSTSGQIEAFF
TRBV9,TRBJ2-3,-,CASSVAGGPQDTQYF
TRBV10-3,TRBJ2-3,few,CAISELDRNTQYF
TRBV29-1,TRBJ1-2,-,CSATGDRGYTF
TRBV28,TRBJ2-1,-,CASSFPESSGEQFF
TRBV20-1,TRBJ2-7,-,CSAPPGYSYEQYF
TRBV29-1,TRBJ2-1,many,CSVDWTSGYNEQFF
TRBV11-2,TRBJ1-5,-,CASSLDGVTQHF
TRBV7-6,TRBJ2-1,few,CATRGSGEQFF
TRBV28,TRBJ2-7,few,CASSSLAEHYEQYF
TRBV5-1,TRBJ2-7,many,CASTGPDGEQYF
TRBV9,TRBJ2-7,-,CASSVDPGSFWQYF
TRBV20-1,TRBJ2-1,once,CSARWPAGGSYNEQFF
TRBV7-9,TRBJ2-1,many,CASSGGNEQFF
TRBV29-1,TRBJ2-3,few,CSVRDYITDTQYF
TRBV20-1,TRBJ2-1,few,CSAPKRAGGTYNEQFF
TRBV20-1,TRBJ2-2,few,CSARTGGELFF
TRBV10-3,TRBJ2-4,-,CAISSDDIQYF
TRBV12-3/TRBV12-4,TRBJ1-1,many,CASSSGLPSEAFF
TRBV27,TRBJ2-3,-,CASRLRGRVADTQYF
TRBV12-3/TRBV12-4,TRBJ2-7,few,CASGSAGGPGEQYF
TRBV6-5,TRBJ2-5,-,CASMGETQYF
TRBV6-1,TRBJ2-5,-,CAGVGPSGETQYF
TRBV4-2,TRBJ2-7,-,CASSQGVAGVYEQYF
TRBV20-1,TRBJ2-1,-,CSARGTSGKYNEQFF
TRBV5-1,TRBJ2-3,few,CASSLGELPAWDTQYF